This TCR beta chain was recorded in a study of blood T cell repertoires in COVID-19. For the study at large: COVID-19 samples, acute and convalescent, were from the United States, Italy and Spain. T cells, B-cell-depleted T cells, or PBMCs provided the cDNA or gDNA that served as material.

As processed by the authors: Amplification from reference gene primers served as the basis for estimated nucleated cell counts. Sequencing used immunoSEQ multiplex PCR; TCRdb keeps in-frame clones, though not all of them. V, J and clone size were drawn from that table, and D and trimming were deduced from the DNA. The sample records under 50,000 clones, around nine tenths being singletons. From germline, CDR1 is MNHNS and CDR2 SASEGT. The V gene lost 2 bases and the J gene lost 5 bases, with 16 bases spanning the gap. The CDR3 has 15 amino acids. The TCR comes from a man in his 70s with active COVID-19. The chain is built from TRBV6-1 and TRBJ2-7; tentatively, D is TRBD2 (6 bases). Sequenced input: peripheral blood. The DNA for the CDR3 is TGTGCCAGCAGTGAACGGCCGGGGGTTAACGACGAGCAGTACTTC. It yields the protein CASSERPGVNDEQYF.